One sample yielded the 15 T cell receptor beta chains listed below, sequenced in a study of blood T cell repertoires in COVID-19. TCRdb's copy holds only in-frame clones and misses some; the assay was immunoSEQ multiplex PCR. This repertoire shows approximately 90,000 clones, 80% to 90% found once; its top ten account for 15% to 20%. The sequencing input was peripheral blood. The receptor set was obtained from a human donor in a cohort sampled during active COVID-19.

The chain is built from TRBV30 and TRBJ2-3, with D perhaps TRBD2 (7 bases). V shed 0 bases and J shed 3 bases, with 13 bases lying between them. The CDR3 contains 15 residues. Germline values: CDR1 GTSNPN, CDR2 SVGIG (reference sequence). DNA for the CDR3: TGTGCCTGGAGTGTAGTGGGGGGGCCAACAGATACGCAGTATTTT. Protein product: CAWSVVGGPTDTQYF.

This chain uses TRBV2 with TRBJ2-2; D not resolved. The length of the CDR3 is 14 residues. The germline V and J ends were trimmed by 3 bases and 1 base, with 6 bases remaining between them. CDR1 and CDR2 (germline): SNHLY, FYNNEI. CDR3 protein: CASSERQNTGELFF. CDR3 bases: TGTGCCAGCAGTGAGAGACAGAACACCGGGGAGCTGTTTTTT. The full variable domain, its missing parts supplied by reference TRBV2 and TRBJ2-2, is EPEVTQTPSHQVTQMGQEVILRCVPISNHLYFYWYRQILGQKVEFLVSFYNNEISEKSEIFDDQFSVERPDGSNFTLKIRSTKLEDSAMYFCASSERQNTGELFFGEGSRLTVL.

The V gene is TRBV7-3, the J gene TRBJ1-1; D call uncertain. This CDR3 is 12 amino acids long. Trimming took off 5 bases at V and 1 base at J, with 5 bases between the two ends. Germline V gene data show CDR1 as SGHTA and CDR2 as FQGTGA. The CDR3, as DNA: TGTGCCAGCAGCAACTGGAACACTGAAGCTTTCTTT. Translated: CASSNWNTEAFF.

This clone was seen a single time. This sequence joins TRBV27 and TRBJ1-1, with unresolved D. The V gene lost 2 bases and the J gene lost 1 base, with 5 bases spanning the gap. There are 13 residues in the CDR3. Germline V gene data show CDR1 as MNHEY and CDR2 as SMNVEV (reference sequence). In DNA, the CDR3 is TGTGCCAGCAGTTTAGCGGCGAACACTGAAGCTTTCTTT. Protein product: CASSLAANTEAFF.

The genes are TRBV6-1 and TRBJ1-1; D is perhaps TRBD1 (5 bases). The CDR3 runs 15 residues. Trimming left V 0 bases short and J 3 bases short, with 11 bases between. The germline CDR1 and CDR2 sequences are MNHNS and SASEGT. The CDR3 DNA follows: TGTGCCAGCAGTGAAGCGGCCAGGGTTCACACTGAAGCTTTCTTT. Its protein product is CASSEAARVHTEAFF.

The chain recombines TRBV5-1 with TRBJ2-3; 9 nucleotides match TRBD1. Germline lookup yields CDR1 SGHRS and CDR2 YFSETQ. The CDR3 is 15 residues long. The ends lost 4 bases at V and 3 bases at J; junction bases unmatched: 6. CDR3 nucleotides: TGCGCCAGCAGCCTCCGGACAGGGGCGACAGATACGCAGTATTTT. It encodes CASSLRTGATDTQYF.

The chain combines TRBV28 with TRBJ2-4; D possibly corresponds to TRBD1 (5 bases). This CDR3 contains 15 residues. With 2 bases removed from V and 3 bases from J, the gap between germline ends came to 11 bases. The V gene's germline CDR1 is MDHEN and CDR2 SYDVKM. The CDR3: CASSLGGAGKNIQYF. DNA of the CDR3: TGTGCCAGCAGTTTAGGTGGGGCTGGCAAAAACATTCAGTACTTC.

The CDR3 coding sequence is TGTGCCAGCAGCAGGGACAGGGTGGGTTCACCCCTCCACTTT. This encodes CASSRDRVGSPLHF. The gene calls are TRBV9 and TRBJ1-6; 9 bases map to TRBD1. This CDR3 is built from 14 residues. CDR1 is SGDLS and CDR2 is YYNGEE in the germline V gene. V trimming: 4 bases; J trimming: 9 bases; junction bases outside the gene matches: 5.

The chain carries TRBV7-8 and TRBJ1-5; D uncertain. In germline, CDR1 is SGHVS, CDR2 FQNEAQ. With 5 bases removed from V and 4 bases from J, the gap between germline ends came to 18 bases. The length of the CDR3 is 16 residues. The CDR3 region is CASSIKVAGTNQPQHF. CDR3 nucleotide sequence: TGTGCCAGCAGCATAAAAGTGGCGGGTACGAATCAGCCCCAGCATTTT.

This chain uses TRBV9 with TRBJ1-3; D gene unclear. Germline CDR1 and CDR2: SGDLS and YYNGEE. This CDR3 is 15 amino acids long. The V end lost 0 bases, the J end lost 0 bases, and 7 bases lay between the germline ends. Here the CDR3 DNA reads TGTGCCAGCAGCGTAGGACACAACTCTGGAAACACCATATATTTT. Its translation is CASSVGHNSGNTIYF.

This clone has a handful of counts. The CDR3 loop is CASSQFWPRDRGPEAFF. The DNA of the CDR3 is TGTGCCAGTAGTCAATTCTGGCCCCGGGACAGGGGACCTGAAGCTTTCTTT. The chain is built from TRBV19 and TRBJ1-1, with 10 positions matching TRBD1. This CDR3 is built from 17 residues. Trimming at V came to 5 bases and at J to 6 bases, leaving 15 bases not matched to a gene. Germline CDR1 is LNHDA and CDR2 is SQIVND (reference sequence).

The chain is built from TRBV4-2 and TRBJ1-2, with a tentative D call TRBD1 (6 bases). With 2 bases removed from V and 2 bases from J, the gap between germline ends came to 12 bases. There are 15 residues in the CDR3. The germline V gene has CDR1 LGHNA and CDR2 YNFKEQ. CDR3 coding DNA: TGTGCCAGCAGCCAAAGTACTCAGGGGAACTATGGCTACACCTTC. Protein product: CASSQSTQGNYGYTF.

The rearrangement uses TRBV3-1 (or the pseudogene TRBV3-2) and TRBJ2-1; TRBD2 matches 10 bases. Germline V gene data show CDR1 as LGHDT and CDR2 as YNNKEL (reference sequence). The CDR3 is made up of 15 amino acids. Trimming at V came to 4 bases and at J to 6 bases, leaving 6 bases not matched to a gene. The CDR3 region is CASSPDGLAVNEQFF. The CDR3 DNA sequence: TGTGCCAGCAGCCCCGATGGACTAGCGGTCAATGAGCAGTTCTTC.

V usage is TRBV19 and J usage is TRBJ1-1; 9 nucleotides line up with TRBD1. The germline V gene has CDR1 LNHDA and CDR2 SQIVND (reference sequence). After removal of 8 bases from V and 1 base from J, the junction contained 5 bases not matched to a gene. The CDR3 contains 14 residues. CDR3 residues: CASCKTGGNTEAFF. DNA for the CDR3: TGTGCCAGTTGCAAGACAGGGGGGAACACTGAAGCTTTCTTT.

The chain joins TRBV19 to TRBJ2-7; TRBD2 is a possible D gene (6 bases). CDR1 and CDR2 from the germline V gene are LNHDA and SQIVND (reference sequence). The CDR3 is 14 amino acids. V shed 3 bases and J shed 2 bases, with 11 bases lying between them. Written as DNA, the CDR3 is TGTGCCAGTAGTATGACGGGGGAGACCTACGAGCAGTACTTC. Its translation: CASSMTGETYEQYF.